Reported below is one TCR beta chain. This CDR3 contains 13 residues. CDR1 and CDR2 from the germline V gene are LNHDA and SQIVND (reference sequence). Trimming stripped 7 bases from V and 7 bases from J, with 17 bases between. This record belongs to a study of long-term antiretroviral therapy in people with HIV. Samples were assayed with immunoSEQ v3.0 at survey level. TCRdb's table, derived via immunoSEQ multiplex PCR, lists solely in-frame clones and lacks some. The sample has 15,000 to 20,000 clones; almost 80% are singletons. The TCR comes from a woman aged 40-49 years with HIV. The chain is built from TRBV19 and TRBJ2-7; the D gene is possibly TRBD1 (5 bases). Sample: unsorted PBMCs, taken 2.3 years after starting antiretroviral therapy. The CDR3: CASNQGPTREQYF. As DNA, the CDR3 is TGTGCCAGTAATCAGGGTCCTACGAGAGAGCAGTACTTC. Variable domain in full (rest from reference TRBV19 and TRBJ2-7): DGGITQSPKYLFRKEGQNVTLSCEQNLNHDAMYWYRQDPGQGLRLIYYSQIVNDFQKGDIAEGYSVSREKKESFPLTVTSAQKNPTAFYLCASNQGPTREQYFGPGTRLTVT.